The 24 T cell receptor beta chains below were found in one sample sequenced in a study of cytomegalovirus exposure and HLA in healthy donors. The PCR contained 60 Vbeta and 13 Jbeta primers. Using immunoSEQ multiplex PCR, the repertoire was profiled, and TCRdb retains in-frame clones only, with some absent. The sample consists of roughly 200,000 clones, around four fifths of them appearing once. The material sequenced was PBMCs. The receptors originated from a man aged 35-49 years in good health and CMV-seropositive.

This clone appeared once. V usage is TRBV19 and J usage is TRBJ1-5, with 7 bases aligning to TRBD1. V trimming: 8 bases; J trimming: 3 bases; junction bases outside the gene matches: 4. CDR3 length: 13 residues. Per the germline V gene, CDR1 is LNHDA and CDR2 is SQIVND (reference sequence). For the CDR3, the DNA is TGTGCCAGTGGGGACAGAATCAATCAGCCCCAGCATTTT. Protein: CASGDRINQPQHF.

This clone has only a few counts. This chain connects TRBV27 to TRBJ1-1, with D possibly matching TRBD1 (5 bases). The CDR3 contains 13 residues. With 5 bases removed from V and 5 bases from J, the gap between germline ends came to 12 bases. Germline values: CDR1 MNHEY, CDR2 SMNVEV (reference sequence). The CDR3 DNA follows: TGTGCCAGCAGTCCCCAGGGCACTACTGAAGCTTTCTTT. This translates into CASSPQGTTEAFF.

The rearrangement joins TRBV5-4 to TRBJ2-5, with a possible D match to TRBD2 (6 bases). The V gene's germline CDR1 is SGHNT and CDR2 YYREEE (reference sequence). Trimming cost V 0 bases and J 4 bases, with 13 bases left between them. The CDR3 sequence is 15 residues long. The CDR3 sequence is CASSLGGGAGETQYF. The CDR3 nucleotides read TGTGCCAGCAGCTTGGGGGGCGGGGCTGGAGAGACCCAGTACTTC.

CDR3 region: CASSPRGGAGELFF. DNA of the CDR3: TGTGCCAGCAGCCCCCGGGGGGGGGCCGGGGAGCTGTTTTTT. The gene calls are TRBV5-4 and TRBJ2-2, with TRBD2 matching 8 bases. The CDR3 totals 14 residues. V shed 4 bases and J 6 bases; nucleotides not matched to a gene: 5. Germline V lookup: CDR1 SGHNT, CDR2 YYREEE (reference sequence).

The chain has TRBV9 and TRBJ2-1, with a weak D call TRBD2 (6 bases). V was shortened by 4 bases and J by 0 bases, with 17 bases between the two germline ends. Germline loops: CDR1 SGDLS, CDR2 YYNGEE. This CDR3 contains 17 residues. The CDR3 DNA follows: TGTGCCAGCAGCATCGGCCTTAGCGGAAGCTCCTACAATGAGCAGTTCTTC. It is translated as CASSIGLSGSSYNEQFF.

This chain links TRBV29-1 with TRBJ2-3; D is possibly TRBD1 (6 bases). Germline lookup yields CDR1 SQVTM and CDR2 ANQGSEA. The CDR3 consists of 12 residues. Trimming pared 4 bases from V and 2 bases from J, leaving 7 bases between. CDR3 amino acids: CSVGTDTDTQYF. The CDR3 bases are TGCAGCGTTGGGACAGACACAGATACGCAGTATTTT.

The chain couples TRBV25-1 to TRBJ1-1; no clear D. Germline V gives CDR1 MGHDK, CDR2 SYGVNS. V lost 6 bases to trimming and J lost 0 bases, with 5 bases between them. There are 12 residues in the CDR3. The CDR3 region is CASRLMNTEAFF. In DNA form, the CDR3 reads TGTGCCAGCAGATTAATGAACACTGAAGCTTTCTTT.

CDR3 residues: CASRQREDYEQYF. The CDR3 coding sequence is TGCGCCAGCAGGCAGCGGGAGGATTACGAGCAGTACTTC. V gene TRBV5-1 combines with J gene TRBJ2-7; TRBD2 agrees at 9 bases. The CDR3 is 13 residues long. Germline-derived CDR1 and CDR2 are SGHRS and YFSETQ. V was clipped by 5 bases and J by 4 bases; unmatched bases: 4.

The chain has TRBV4-1 and TRBJ2-5; 7 bases line up with TRBD2. In germline, CDR1 is MGHRA, CDR2 YSYEKL. This CDR3 is 17 amino acids long. The J segment lost 3 bases and the V segment lost 0 bases, leaving 10 bases of the junction unmatched. CDR3 in amino acids: CASSQEASGWEEETQYF. DNA of the CDR3: TGCGCCAGCAGCCAAGAAGCTAGCGGATGGGAGGAAGAGACCCAGTACTTC.

The chain links TRBV7-6 to TRBJ2-5, with 10 bases matching TRBD1. The J call may be mistaken, given a closer DNA end match to TRBJ2-7. CDR1 is SGHVS, CDR2 FNYEAQ, per germline. This CDR3 is 15 amino acids long. The CDR3 spells CASSLRQGAGYEQYF. The CDR3 DNA is TGTGCCAGCAGCTTAAGACAGGGGGCCGGCTACGAGCAGTACTTC.

The chain has TRBV29-1 and TRBJ1-2; D might be TRBD1 (6 bases). The V gene lost 6 bases and the J gene lost 4 bases, with 21 bases spanning the gap. This CDR3 region has 15 residues. The V gene's germline CDR1 is SQVTM and CDR2 ANQGSEA. The CDR3 nucleotides read TGCAGCGTACCCGGTTCAGGGGCCGAGACCTATGGCTACACCTTC. Translation: CSVPGSGAETYGYTF.

The V gene is TRBV28, the J gene TRBJ1-3; D not resolved. The V gene's germline CDR1 is MDHEN and CDR2 SYDVKM. Trimming took off 5 bases at V and 4 bases at J, with 9 bases between the two ends. This CDR3 has 13 residues. CDR3 loop: CASSPPGGNTIYF. The CDR3 coding sequence is TGTGCCAGCAGTCCCCCGGGGGGAAACACCATATATTTT.

This clone has only one observation. V is TRBV9 and J is TRBJ2-1; 8 bases map to TRBD1. Germline V CDR1 and CDR2: SGDLS, YYNGEE. V dropped 3 bases and J dropped 0; count of bases not matched to a gene: 11. This CDR3 spans 18 amino acids. CDR3: CASSGGGGGQGSYNEQFF. In DNA form, the CDR3 reads TGTGCCAGCAGCGGAGGAGGGGGCGGACAGGGCTCCTACAATGAGCAGTTCTTC.

The rearrangement links TRBV11-2 to TRBJ2-7; 8 bases map to TRBD1. J was trimmed by 5 bases and V by 5 bases; bases with no gene match: 11. Per germline, CDR1 SGHAT and CDR2 FQNNGV. This CDR3 comprises 15 residues. Here the CDR3 DNA reads TGTGCCAGCAGCCAATCGTGGGGGACAGGTAACGAGCAGTACTTC. Translated: CASSQSWGTGNEQYF.

The gene calls are TRBV10-3 and TRBJ2-1, with D unresolved. V dropped 0 bases and J dropped 0 bases, with 9 bases sitting between them. The CDR3 sequence is 16 residues long. Germline V gives CDR1 ENHRY, CDR2 SYGVKD. CDR3 protein: CAISESPSLSYNEQFF. The CDR3 region has the DNA TGTGCCATCAGTGAGTCTCCTTCTCTCTCCTACAATGAGCAGTTCTTC.

This clone has only one observation. The CDR3 region has the DNA TGTGCCAGCAGCGGACCGGGACAGAAGAATGTCGGTGGGGCCAACGTCCTGACTTTC. This sequence encodes CASSGPGQKNVGGANVLTF. This sequence joins TRBV5-4 and TRBJ2-6; 7 positions agree with TRBD1. Germline V gene sequence: CDR1 SGHNT, CDR2 YYREEE (reference sequence). CDR3 length: 19 residues. V gave up 4 bases and J gave up 3 bases; unmatched junction bases: 16.

The CDR3 nucleotides read TGTGCCAGCAGTTTCCAGCGAGCCTACGAGCAGTACTTC. Protein sequence: CASSFQRAYEQYF. This sequence joins TRBV27 and TRBJ2-7; D remains unclear. The length of the CDR3 is 13 residues. V was cut by 3 bases and J by 2 bases, with 8 bases left in between. Germline CDR1 and CDR2: MNHEY and SMNVEV (reference sequence).

The chain has TRBV5-1 and TRBJ2-5; 9 bases fit TRBD1. The J call may be mistaken, given a closer DNA end match to TRBJ2-7. CDR1 is SGHRS, CDR2 YFSETQ, per germline. The CDR3 runs 15 residues. CDR3 coding DNA: TGCGCCAGCAGCTCTGGACAGGGGAGGACCTACGAGCAGTACTTC. Protein sequence: CASSSGQGRTYEQYF.

The chain joins TRBV4-1 to TRBJ2-7, with 15 bases that match TRBD2. CDR1 and CDR2 (germline): MGHRA, YSYEKL. The CDR3 totals 14 residues. The junction had 4 bases not matched to a gene; V was cut back by 1 base and J by 12 bases. The CDR3 region has the DNA TGCGCCAGCAGCCAAGGGACTAGCGGGGGGGTTCGGTACTTC. It translates to CASSQGTSGGVRYF.

This clone was observed once. DNA for the CDR3: TGTGCCAGCGGTTGGAGGGCGACTAGCACAGATACGCAGTATTTT. Protein product: CASGWRATSTDTQYF. The rearrangement joins TRBV7-9 to TRBJ2-3, with a possible D match to TRBD2 (6 bases). Germline CDR1 is SEHNR and CDR2 is FQNEAQ (reference sequence). V was cut by 8 bases and J by 0 bases, with 15 bases left in between. The CDR3 sequence is 15 residues long.

The gene calls are TRBV2 and TRBJ1-3, with 9 bases identical to TRBD1. V dropped 6 bases and J dropped 2; count of bases not matched to a gene: 5. Germline values: CDR1 SNHLY, CDR2 FYNNEI. The CDR3 is 15 residues long. The CDR3 sequence: CASSDRTGAGNTIYF. DNA for the CDR3: TGTGCCAGCAGCGATAGGACAGGGGCTGGAAACACCATATATTTT.

The sample holds a few counts of this clone. This chain connects TRBV2 to TRBJ2-7; 8 bases map to TRBD2. The trim removed 6 bases at V and 5 bases at J, leaving 12 bases unmatched. Germline V gene data show CDR1 as SNHLY and CDR2 as FYNNEI. This CDR3 region has 15 residues. The CDR3 DNA reads as TGTGCCAGCAGCTTACTAGCGGCGACACCCCACGAGCAGTACTTC. Translation: CASSLLAATPHEQYF.

V gene TRBV15 combines with J gene TRBJ1-3; TRBD1 agrees at 9 bases. The CDR3 totals 17 residues. The germline V gene has CDR1 LNHNV and CDR2 YYDKDF (reference sequence). V dropped 7 bases and J dropped 3; count of bases not matched to a gene: 13. CDR3: CATKPGQGWNYGNTIYF. CDR3 DNA: TGTGCCACCAAACCGGGACAGGGATGGAATTATGGAAACACCATATATTTT.

The rearrangement links TRBV27 to TRBJ2-1; 8 nucleotides align to TRBD1. Germline V lookup: CDR1 MNHEY, CDR2 SMNVEV (reference sequence). The J segment lost 1 base and the V segment lost 8 bases, leaving 19 bases of the junction unmatched. The CDR3 loop spans 19 amino acids. CDR3 sequence: CASQPANFRTGGSYNEQFF. CDR3 nucleotides: TGTGCCAGCCAACCAGCAAACTTTAGAACAGGGGGATCCTACAATGAGCAGTTCTTC.